These 21 T cell receptor beta chains were all obtained from the same sample, sequenced in a study of T cell responses to AZD1222 COVID-19 vaccine. Clones were sequenced by immunoSEQ multiplex PCR, and TCRdb holds only the in-frame ones, with some missing. The data hold 150,000 or so clones, with 80% to 95% observed a single time. Sequences were derived from peripheral blood, sampled on day 0 of AZD1222 vaccination. The receptors derive from an adult in good health.

The rearrangement links TRBV9 to TRBJ1-1; D ambiguous. From germline, CDR1 is SGDLS and CDR2 YYNGEE. V was clipped by 1 base and J by 5 bases, with 9 bases between them. The CDR3 runs 13 residues. CDR3 loop: CASSVIIETEAFF. The CDR3 DNA follows: TGTGCCAGCAGCGTAATTATAGAGACTGAAGCTTTCTTT. Combining the CDR3 with reference TRBV9 and TRBJ1-1 gives the whole variable domain DSGVTQTPKHLITATGQRVTLRCSPRSGDLSVYWYQQSLDQGLQFLIQYYNGEERAKGNILERFSAQQFPDLHSELNLSSLELGDSALYFCASSVIIETEAFFGQGTRLTVV.

V gene TRBV5-1 combines with J gene TRBJ1-2; 12 bases are a match to TRBD1. Losses at the gene ends were 3 bases for V and 0 bases for J; bases not matched to a gene: 12. This CDR3 spans 19 amino acids. CDR1 is SGHRS and CDR2 is YFSETQ in the germline V gene. The CDR3 is CASSSPSGQGAKANYGYTF. CDR3 nucleotide sequence: TGCGCCAGCAGCTCTCCATCGGGACAGGGGGCGAAGGCTAACTATGGCTACACCTTC.

The gene calls are TRBV7-2 and TRBJ1-5; D unclear. This CDR3 has 13 residues. V dropped 1 base and J dropped 4 bases, with 5 bases sitting between them. The germline V gene encodes CDR1 SGHTA and CDR2 FQGNSA. CDR3 DNA: TGTGCCAGCAGCTTAGAGGAAAATCAGCCCCAGCATTTT. Protein product: CASSLEENQPQHF.

This chain links TRBV5-1 with TRBJ1-6; D unclear. This CDR3 region has 17 residues. The V gene's germline CDR1 is SGHRS and CDR2 YFSETQ. V was cut by 0 bases and J by 8 bases, with 18 bases left in between. For the CDR3, the DNA is TGCGCCAGCAGCTTGGTAGGTGGAGAGGAGTTGGATTCACCCCTCCACTTT. It codes for CASSLVGGEELDSPLHF.

The chain uses TRBV5-1 and TRBJ2-7; maybe TRBD1 (6 bases). V lost 0 bases and J lost 4, with 14 bases in between. Germline V gene sequence: CDR1 SGHRS, CDR2 YFSETQ. The CDR3 totals 15 residues. The CDR3 is CASSLGRTDLYEQYF. CDR3 nucleotide sequence: TGCGCCAGCAGCTTGGGCCGGACAGACCTATACGAGCAGTACTTC.

The chain links TRBV5-1 to TRBJ1-4, with D perhaps TRBD1 (5 bases). The V end was cut by 6 bases, the J end by 0 bases, with 9 bases between. The germline gives CDR1 SGHRS, CDR2 YFSETQ. There are 14 residues in the CDR3. CDR3 sequence: CASTDSSTNEKLFF. CDR3 coding DNA: TGCGCCAGCACCGACAGCTCAACTAATGAAAAACTGTTTTTT.

The chain has TRBV28 and TRBJ2-7, with TRBD2 matching over 9 bases. This CDR3 has 14 residues. CDR1 is MDHEN, CDR2 SYDVKM, per germline. The trim removed 6 bases at V and 5 bases at J, leaving 8 bases unmatched. The CDR3 reads CASRLPGLANEQYF. The CDR3 DNA sequence: TGTGCCAGCAGGCTCCCGGGACTAGCAAACGAGCAGTACTTC.

The V call is TRBV19, the J call TRBJ1-3; TRBD1 aligns across 10 bases. The V gene's germline CDR1 is LNHDA and CDR2 SQIVND (reference sequence). V shed 9 bases and J 2 bases; nucleotides not matched to a gene: 7. The CDR3 has 15 residues. The CDR3 region is CASRTGGNAGNTIYF. The CDR3 nucleotides are TGTGCCAGCCGGACAGGGGGTAACGCTGGAAACACCATATATTTT.

V is TRBV2 and J is TRBJ1-2; no definite D call. This CDR3 is 13 amino acids long. V shed 10 bases and J shed 4 bases, with 16 bases lying between them. In germline, CDR1 is SNHLY, CDR2 FYNNEI. CDR3 loop: CANQAPTTYGYTF. In nucleotides, the CDR3 is TGTGCCAATCAGGCCCCGACTACCTATGGCTACACCTTC.

This rearrangement joins TRBV28 to TRBJ1-3; 9 bases align to TRBD1. Germline-derived CDR1 and CDR2 are MDHEN and SYDVKM. The V segment lost 8 bases and the J segment 5 bases; nucleotides outside the gene matches: 1. The CDR3 length is 12 residues. CDR3 coding DNA: TGTGCCAGCGGGACAGGGCGAAACACCATATATTTT. Its protein product is CASGTGRNTIYF.

The rearrangement uses TRBV6-2 or TRBV6-3 and TRBJ2-3; 9 nucleotides align to TRBD2. Germline V gives CDR1 MNHEY, CDR2 SVGEGT. The J segment lost 4 bases and the V segment lost 0 bases, leaving 14 bases of the junction unmatched. CDR3 size: 19 residues. The CDR3 here is CASSYSILAGGLLADTQYF. The CDR3 bases are TGTGCCAGCAGTTACTCGATCTTGGCGGGAGGGCTACTGGCAGATACGCAGTATTTT.

The chain links TRBV27 to TRBJ2-3; tentatively, D is TRBD2 (6 bases). V lost 10 bases and J lost 4, with 15 bases in between. Germline assignment: CDR1 MNHEY and CDR2 SMNVEV (reference sequence). The CDR3 spans 13 residues. The CDR3 sequence is CATREYSADTQYF. Written as DNA, the CDR3 is TGTGCCACTCGGGAGTATAGCGCAGATACGCAGTATTTT.

The chain is built from TRBV7-8 and TRBJ2-3, with 10 bases fitting TRBD2. The junction had 7 bases not matched to a gene; V was cut back by 5 bases and J by 2 bases. Germline V gene data show CDR1 as SGHVS and CDR2 as FQNEAQ. The CDR3 length is 16 residues. CDR3 in amino acids: CASSPQAGGATDTQYF. The CDR3 DNA reads TGTGCCAGCAGCCCCCAAGCGGGAGGGGCCACAGATACGCAGTATTTT. The complete variable domain, with remaining parts taken from reference TRBV7-8 and TRBJ2-3, reads GAGVSQSPRYKVAKRGQDVALRCDPISGHVSLFWYQQALGQGPEFLTYFQNEAQLDKSGLPSDRFFAERPEGSVSTLKIQRTQQEDSAVYLCASSPQAGGATDTQYFGPGTRLTVL.

This rearrangement joins TRBV20-1 to TRBJ1-1; TRBD1 is a possible D gene (5 bases). Trimming took off 6 bases at V and 5 bases at J, with 10 bases between the two ends. The V gene's germline CDR1 is DFQATT and CDR2 SNEGSKA (reference sequence). This CDR3 is 11 amino acids long. The CDR3, as DNA: TGCAGTGCAAAAGGGGATACTGAAGCTTTCTTT. As protein: CSAKGDTEAFF.

The chain links TRBV5-5 to TRBJ2-7; D is unclear. V lost 2 bases to trimming and J lost 2 bases, with 14 bases between them. The CDR3 runs to 15 residues. Germline V gene data show CDR1 as SGHKS and CDR2 as YYEKEE (reference sequence). The CDR3 region has the DNA TGTGCCAGCAGCTTCACATCCCCTCGAGCCTACGAGCAGTACTTC. It translates to CASSFTSPRAYEQYF.

The chain joins TRBV15 to TRBJ1-2; D is undetermined. CDR3 length: 15 amino acids. Trimming left V 5 bases short and J 0 bases short, with 13 bases between. Germline V gene sequence: CDR1 LNHNV, CDR2 YYDKDF (reference sequence). CDR3 in amino acids: CATSDTILANYGYTF. In DNA, the CDR3 is TGTGCCACCAGCGACACAATTCTAGCTAACTATGGCTACACCTTC.

V and J are TRBV4-1 and TRBJ2-5; 8 bases map to TRBD2. J lost 3 bases, V lost 0 bases, and 9 bases had no gene match. This CDR3 comprises 17 residues. Germline CDR1 reads MGHRA; CDR2 reads YSYEKL. The CDR3, as DNA: TGCGCCAGCAGCCAAGATCGCCTAGAACTAGCGGAAGAGACCCAGTACTTC. Amino acid sequence: CASSQDRLELAEETQYF.

The chain couples TRBV2 to TRBJ2-1; 9 positions agree with TRBD2. The CDR3 length is 15 residues. With 7 bases clipped from V and 0 bases from J, the junction kept 4 bases outside the gene matches. From germline, CDR1 is SNHLY and CDR2 FYNNEI. The chain's CDR3 is CASILAGSSYNEQFF. The CDR3 nucleotides are TGTGCCAGCATCCTAGCGGGAAGCTCCTACAATGAGCAGTTCTTC.

The chain couples TRBV18 to TRBJ1-6; D is uncertain. In germline, CDR1 is KGHSH, CDR2 LQKENI. The CDR3 covers 14 residues. Trimming took off 2 bases at V and 8 bases at J, with 10 bases between the two ends. The DNA of the CDR3 is TGTGCCAGCTCACCAGGGGTCTGGGATTCACCCCTCCACTTT. As protein: CASSPGVWDSPLHF.

The rearrangement joins TRBV6-5 to TRBJ1-6, with 8 positions matching TRBD1. CDR1 MNHEY and CDR2 SVGAGI come from the germline V gene. V lost 10 bases, J lost 7 bases, and 3 bases stayed unmatched. The CDR3 consists of 12 residues. The CDR3 region is CATGTGNSPLHF. CDR3 bases: TGTGCCACCGGGACAGGAAATTCACCCCTCCACTTT.

This sequence joins TRBV28 and TRBJ1-2; tentatively, D is TRBD1 (6 bases). V was pared by 3 bases and J by 0 bases, with 11 bases between. Germline lookup yields CDR1 MDHEN and CDR2 SYDVKM. The CDR3 contains 15 residues. CDR3 DNA sequence: TGTGCCAGCAGTTTTGGGGGGGCAGCTAACTATGGCTACACCTTC. Its protein is CASSFGGAANYGYTF.